This T cell receptor (beta chain) was profiled in a study of graft-versus-host responses after intestinal transplantation. Study results and caveats: Elevated graft-versus-host to host-versus-graft clonal ratios in allografts were recorded for patients with graft-donor T cell macrochimerism.

Trimming took 4 bases from V and 8 from J, leaving 10 bases between them. The germline V gene encodes CDR1 SGHDT and CDR2 YYEEEE. The CDR3 totals 12 residues. This clone occurred a few times. The authors plated around 200,000 CFSE-labeled responder cells with around 200,000 irradiated, violet-dye-labeled stimulator cells. Responder cells that were proliferating and CFSE-low, both CD3+CD4+ and CD3+CD8+, were sorted after the reaction. Data came from immunoSEQ multiplex PCR; TCRdb stores just in-frame clones and leaves some out. The repertoire holds tens of thousands of clones, with roughly 44% as singletons.

This sequence was found in a human patient who was an organ donor for intestinal transplantation. The starting material was alloreactive CD8+ T cells from a mixed lymphocyte reaction culture, obtained before transplantation. Subset indicated: CFSE-low proliferating T cells sorted from roughly 6-day pre-transplant mixed lymphocyte reaction (GvH or HvG direction). This chain links TRBV5-6 with TRBJ2-1, with D possibly being TRBD2 (6 bases). CDR3 DNA: TGTGCCAGCAGCCGGAGGAGGGATGAGCAGTTCTTC. Translation gives CASSRRRDEQFF. Variable domain in full (rest from reference TRBV5-6 and TRBJ2-1): DAGVTQSPTHLIKTRGQQVTLRCSPKSGHDTVSWYQQALGQGPQFIFQYYEEEERQRGNFPDRFSGHQFPNYSSELNVNALLLGDSALYLCASSRRRDEQFFGPGTRLTVL.